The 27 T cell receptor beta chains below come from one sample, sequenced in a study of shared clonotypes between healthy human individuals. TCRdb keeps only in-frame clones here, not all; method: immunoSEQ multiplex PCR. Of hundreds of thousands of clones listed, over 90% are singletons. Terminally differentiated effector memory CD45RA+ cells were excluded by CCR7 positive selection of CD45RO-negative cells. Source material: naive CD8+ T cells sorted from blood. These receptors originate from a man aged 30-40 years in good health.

The CDR3 protein is CASSLDPLAGVSGELFF. CDR3 coding DNA: TGTGCCAGCAGCTTAGATCCCCTAGCGGGAGTGTCCGGGGAGCTGTTTTTT. The rearrangement joins TRBV11-3 to TRBJ2-2; TRBD2 matches 10 bases. CDR3 length: 17 amino acids. V shed 0 bases and J 6 bases; nucleotides not matched to a gene: 7. CDR1 and CDR2 (germline): SGHNT, YENEEA.

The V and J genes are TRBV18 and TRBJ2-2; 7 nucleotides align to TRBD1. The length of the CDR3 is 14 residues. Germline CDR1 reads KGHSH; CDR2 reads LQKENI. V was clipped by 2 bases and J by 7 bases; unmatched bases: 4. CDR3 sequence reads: CASSPRQGVGELFF. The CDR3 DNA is TGTGCCAGCTCACCAAGACAGGGTGTCGGGGAGCTGTTTTTT.

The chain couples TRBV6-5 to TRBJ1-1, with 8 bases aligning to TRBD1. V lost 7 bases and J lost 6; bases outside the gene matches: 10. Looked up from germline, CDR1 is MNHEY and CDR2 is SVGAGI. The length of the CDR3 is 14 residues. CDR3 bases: TGTGCCAGCACCCCCGACAGGGGTTACGCTGAAGCTTTCTTT. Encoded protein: CASTPDRGYAEAFF.

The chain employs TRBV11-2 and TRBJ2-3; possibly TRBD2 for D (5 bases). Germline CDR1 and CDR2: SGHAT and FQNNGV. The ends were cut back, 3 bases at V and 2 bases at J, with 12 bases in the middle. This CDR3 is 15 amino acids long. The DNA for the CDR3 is TGTGCCAGCAGCTTTAGAGGGAGAACCACAGATACGCAGTATTTT. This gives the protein CASSFRGRTTDTQYF.

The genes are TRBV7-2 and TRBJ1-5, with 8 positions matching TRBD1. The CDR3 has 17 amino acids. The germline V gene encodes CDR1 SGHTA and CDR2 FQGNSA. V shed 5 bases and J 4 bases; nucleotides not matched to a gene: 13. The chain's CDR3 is CASSRVTGGGRNQPQHF. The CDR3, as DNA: TGTGCCAGCAGCCGCGTCACAGGGGGTGGACGAAATCAGCCCCAGCATTTT. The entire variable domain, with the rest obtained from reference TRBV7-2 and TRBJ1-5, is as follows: GAGVSQSPSNKVTEKGKDVELRCDPISGHTALYWYRQSLGQGLEFLIYFQGNSAPDKSGLPSDRFSAERTGGSVSTLTIQRTQQEDSAVYLCASSRVTGGGRNQPQHFGDGTRLSIL.

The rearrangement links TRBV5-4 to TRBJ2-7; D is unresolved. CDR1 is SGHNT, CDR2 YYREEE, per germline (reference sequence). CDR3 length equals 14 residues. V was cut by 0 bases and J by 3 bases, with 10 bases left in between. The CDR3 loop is CASSLEGSSYEQYF. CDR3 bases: TGTGCCAGCAGCTTGGAAGGGTCTAGCTACGAGCAGTACTTC.

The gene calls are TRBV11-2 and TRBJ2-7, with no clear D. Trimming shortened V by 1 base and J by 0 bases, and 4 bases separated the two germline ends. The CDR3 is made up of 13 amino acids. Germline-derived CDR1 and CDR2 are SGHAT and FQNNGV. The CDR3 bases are TGTGCCAGCAGCTTAGGCTACTCCTACGAGCAGTACTTC. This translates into CASSLGYSYEQYF.

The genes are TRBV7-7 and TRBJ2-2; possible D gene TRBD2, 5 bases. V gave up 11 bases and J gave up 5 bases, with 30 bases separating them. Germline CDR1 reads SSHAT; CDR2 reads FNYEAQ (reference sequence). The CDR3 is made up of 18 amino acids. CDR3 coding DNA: TGTGCCGTGGGCCGTTTAAATCTTGCGGGCGTATGGACCGGGGAGCTGTTTTTT. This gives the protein CAVGRLNLAGVWTGELFF.

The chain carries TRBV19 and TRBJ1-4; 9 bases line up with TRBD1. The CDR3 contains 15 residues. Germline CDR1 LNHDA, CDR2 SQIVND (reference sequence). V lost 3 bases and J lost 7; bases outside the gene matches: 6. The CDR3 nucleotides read TGTGCCAGTAGTATCGGACAGGGGATGGGTGAAAAACTGTTTTTT. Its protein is CASSIGQGMGEKLFF.

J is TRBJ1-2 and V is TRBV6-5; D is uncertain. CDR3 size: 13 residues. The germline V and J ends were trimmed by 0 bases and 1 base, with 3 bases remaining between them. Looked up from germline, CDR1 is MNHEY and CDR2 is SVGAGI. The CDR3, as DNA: TGTGCCAGCAGTTACTCGGGTAACTATGGCTACACCTTC. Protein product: CASSYSGNYGYTF.

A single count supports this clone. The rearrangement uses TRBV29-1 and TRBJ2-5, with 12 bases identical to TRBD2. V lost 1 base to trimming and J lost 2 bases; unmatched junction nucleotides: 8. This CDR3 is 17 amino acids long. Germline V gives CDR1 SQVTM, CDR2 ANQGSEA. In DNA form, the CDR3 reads TGCAGCGTTGAAGCCCAGGGTCTAGCGGGGGGGCAAGAGACCCAGTACTTC. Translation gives CSVEAQGLAGGQETQYF.

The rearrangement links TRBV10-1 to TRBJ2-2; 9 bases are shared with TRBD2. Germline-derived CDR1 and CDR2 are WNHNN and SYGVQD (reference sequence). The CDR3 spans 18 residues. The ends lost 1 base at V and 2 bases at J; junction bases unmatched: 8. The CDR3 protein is CASSEWSSGTLNTGELFF. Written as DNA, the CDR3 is TGCGCCAGCAGTGAGTGGTCTAGCGGGACCCTTAACACCGGGGAGCTGTTTTTT.

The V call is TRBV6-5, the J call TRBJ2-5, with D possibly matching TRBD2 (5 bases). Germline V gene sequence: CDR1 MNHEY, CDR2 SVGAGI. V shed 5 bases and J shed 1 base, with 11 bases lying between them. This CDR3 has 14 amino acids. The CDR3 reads CASSDRETQETQYF. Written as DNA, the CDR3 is TGTGCCAGCAGTGACCGGGAAACCCAAGAGACCCAGTACTTC.

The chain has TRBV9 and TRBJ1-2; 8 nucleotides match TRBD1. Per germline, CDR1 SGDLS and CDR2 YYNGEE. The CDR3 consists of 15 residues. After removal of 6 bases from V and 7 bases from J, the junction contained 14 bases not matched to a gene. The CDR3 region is CASNPPSQGAAGYTF. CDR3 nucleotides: TGTGCCAGCAACCCACCTAGTCAGGGGGCGGCTGGCTACACCTTC.

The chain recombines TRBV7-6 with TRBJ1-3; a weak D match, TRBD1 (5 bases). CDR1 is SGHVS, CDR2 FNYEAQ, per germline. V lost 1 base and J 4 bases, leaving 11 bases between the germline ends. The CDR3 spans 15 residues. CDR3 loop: CASSLGGGPGNTIYF. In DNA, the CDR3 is TGTGCCAGCAGCTTAGGTGGGGGACCCGGAAACACCATATATTTT.

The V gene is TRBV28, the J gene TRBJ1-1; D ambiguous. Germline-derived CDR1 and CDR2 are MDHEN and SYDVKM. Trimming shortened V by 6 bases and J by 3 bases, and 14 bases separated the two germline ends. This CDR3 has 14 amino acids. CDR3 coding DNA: TGTGCCAGCAGCCCTCCCTATGGTGACACTGAAGCTTTCTTT. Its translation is CASSPPYGDTEAFF.

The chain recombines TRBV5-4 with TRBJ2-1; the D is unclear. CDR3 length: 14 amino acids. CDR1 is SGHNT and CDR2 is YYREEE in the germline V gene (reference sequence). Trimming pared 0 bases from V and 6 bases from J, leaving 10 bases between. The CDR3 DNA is TGTGCCAGCAGCTTGGCTGGCAGCCCCAATGAGCAGTTCTTC. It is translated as CASSLAGSPNEQFF.

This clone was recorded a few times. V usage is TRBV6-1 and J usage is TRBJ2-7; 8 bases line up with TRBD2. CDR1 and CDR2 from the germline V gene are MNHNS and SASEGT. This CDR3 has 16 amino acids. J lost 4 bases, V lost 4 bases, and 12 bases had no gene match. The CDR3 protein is CASSVAGNPKSYEQYF. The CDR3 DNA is TGTGCCAGCAGTGTAGCGGGGAACCCAAAATCTTACGAGCAGTACTTC.

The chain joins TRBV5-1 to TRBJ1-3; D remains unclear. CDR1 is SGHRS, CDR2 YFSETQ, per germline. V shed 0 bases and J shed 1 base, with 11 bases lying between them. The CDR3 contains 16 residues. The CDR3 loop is CASSLDEIRSGNTIYF. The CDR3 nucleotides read TGCGCCAGCAGCTTGGATGAGATTCGATCTGGAAACACCATATATTTT.

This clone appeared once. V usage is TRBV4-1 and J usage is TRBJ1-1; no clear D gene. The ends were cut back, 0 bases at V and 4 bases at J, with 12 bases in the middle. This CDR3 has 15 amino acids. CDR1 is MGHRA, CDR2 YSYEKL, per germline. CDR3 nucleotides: TGCGCCAGCAGCCAAGAGGGGAGTTCTGGCACTGAAGCTTTCTTT. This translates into CASSQEGSSGTEAFF.

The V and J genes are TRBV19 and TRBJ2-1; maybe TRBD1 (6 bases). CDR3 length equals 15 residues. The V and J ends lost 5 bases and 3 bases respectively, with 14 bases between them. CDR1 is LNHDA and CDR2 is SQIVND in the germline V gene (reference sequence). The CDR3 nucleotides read TGTGCCAGTAGTCTGACAGGCTACCTCTACAATGAGCAGTTCTTC. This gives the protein CASSLTGYLYNEQFF.

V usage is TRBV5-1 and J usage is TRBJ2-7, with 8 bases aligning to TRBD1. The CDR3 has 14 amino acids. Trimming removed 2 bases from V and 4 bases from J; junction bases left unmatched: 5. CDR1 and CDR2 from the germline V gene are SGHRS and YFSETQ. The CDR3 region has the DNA TGCGCCAGCAGCTTCTATCAGGGGGCTTACGAGCAGTACTTC. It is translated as CASSFYQGAYEQYF.

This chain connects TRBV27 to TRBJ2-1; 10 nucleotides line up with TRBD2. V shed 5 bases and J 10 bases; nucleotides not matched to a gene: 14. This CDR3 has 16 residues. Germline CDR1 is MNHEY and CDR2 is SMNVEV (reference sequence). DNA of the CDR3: TGTGCCAGCAGTCCTCTAGCGGGAGATTTACTGAGGGAGCAGTTCTTC. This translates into CASSPLAGDLLREQFF.

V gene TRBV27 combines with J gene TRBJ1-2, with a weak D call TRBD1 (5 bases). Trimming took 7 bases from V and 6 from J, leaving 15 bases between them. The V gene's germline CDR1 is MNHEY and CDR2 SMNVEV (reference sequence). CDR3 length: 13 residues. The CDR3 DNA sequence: TGTGCCAGCAAGGGAGGGGTGATGGATGGCTACACCTTC. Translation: CASKGGVMDGYTF.

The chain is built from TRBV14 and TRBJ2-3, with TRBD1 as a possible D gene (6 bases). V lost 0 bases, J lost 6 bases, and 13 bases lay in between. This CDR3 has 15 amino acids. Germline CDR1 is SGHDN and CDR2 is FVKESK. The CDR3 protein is CASSQEGTFRDTQYF. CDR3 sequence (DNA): TGTGCCAGCAGCCAAGAAGGGACATTCCGTGATACGCAGTATTTT.

The CDR3 sequence is CASSLGDRDQFMNTEAFF. CDR3 in DNA: TGCGCCAGCAGCTTGGGGGACAGGGACCAGTTCATGAACACTGAAGCTTTCTTT. V and J are TRBV5-1 and TRBJ1-1; 9 nucleotides agree with TRBD1. J was trimmed by 0 bases and V by 0 bases; bases with no gene match: 9. The CDR3 contains 18 residues. Germline loops: CDR1 SGHRS, CDR2 YFSETQ.

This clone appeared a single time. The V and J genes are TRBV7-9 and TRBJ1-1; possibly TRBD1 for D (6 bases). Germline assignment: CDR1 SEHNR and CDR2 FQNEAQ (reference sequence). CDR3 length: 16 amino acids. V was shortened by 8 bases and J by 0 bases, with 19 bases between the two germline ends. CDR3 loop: CASSSRGGAMNTEAFF. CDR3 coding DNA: TGTGCCAGCTCCAGTAGGGGGGGCGCCATGAACACTGAAGCTTTCTTT.